This is a list of T cell receptor beta chains from one sample in a study of identifying expanded T cells in peripheral blood. The protocol was immunoSEQ multiplex PCR, while the TCRdb copy is restricted to in-frame clones and leaves out a portion. The sample lists about 120,000 clones; over 65% were seen once. The specimen sequenced was blood. The origin of the receptors is a person between 18 and 69 years old in good health. CDR3s include the opening cysteine and the closing phenylalanine or tryptophan. Fields, in order: D gene, J gene, clone size, V gene, CDR3 protein, CDR3 DNA. A D gene is named only where the DNA matches it firmly. Rows may omit the clone size; those that give it use once, few, many or a size class.

>.|TRBJ1-4|.|TRBV5-6
CASSYSDALPEKLFF
TGTGCCAGCAGTTACTCTGACGCACTTCCGGAAAAACTGTTTTTT
>.|TRBJ1-6|few|TRBV2
CASSPIGALGGSPLHF
TGTGCCAGCAGCCCCATCGGGGCCCTCGGGGGTTCACCCCTCCACTTT
>.|TRBJ1-1|once|TRBV18
CASSQGGRGISAFF
TGTGCCAGCTCACAGGGAGGCAGGGGAATTTCAGCTTTCTTT
>.|TRBJ1-5|.|TRBV7-9
CASSLGAAYSNQPQHF
TGTGCCAGCAGCTTAGGGGCAGCCTATAGCAATCAGCCCCAGCATTTT
>TRBD1|TRBJ2-7|once|TRBV15
CATSRAGTGGGEQYF
TGTGCCACCAGCAGAGCAGGGACAGGGGGCGGAGAGCAGTACTTC
>TRBD1|TRBJ2-7|once|TRBV30
CAWKGGRYEQYF
TGTGCCTGGAAAGGGGGCAGGTACGAGCAGTACTTC
>.|TRBJ1-1|.|TRBV7-8
CASQGDIEAFF
TGTGCCAGCCAAGGGGATATTGAAGCTTTCTTT
>.|TRBJ1-6|.|TRBV6-5
CASSRDKHGDSPLHF
TGTGCCAGCAGTAGGGACAAACACGGAGATTCACCCCTCCACTTT
>.|TRBJ1-4|.|TRBV9
CASSVNTGINEKLFF
TGTGCCAGCAGCGTAAATACAGGGATAAATGAAAAACTGTTTTTT
>.|TRBJ1-3|.|TRBV29-1
CSVRQTGNTIYF
TGCAGCGTTAGACAGACTGGAAACACCATATATTTT
>.|TRBJ1-6|.|TRBV9
CASSVAGYAADSPLHF
TGTGCCAGCAGCGTAGCTGGTTACGCCGCGGATTCACCCCTCCACTTT
>.|TRBJ2-2|.|TRBV7-9
CASSLEVGELFF
TGTGCCAGCAGCTTAGAGGTCGGGGAGCTGTTTTTT
>.|TRBJ2-7|few|TRBV7-9
CASSLGWGDVNYEQYF
TGTGCCAGCAGCTTAGGGTGGGGGGACGTGAACTACGAGCAGTACTTC
>.|TRBJ1-1|.|TRBV5-6
CASSLWANTEAFF
TGTGCCAGCAGCTTGTGGGCGAACACTGAAGCTTTCTTT
>.|TRBJ2-3|.|TRBV7-9
CASSSLTSTDTQYF
TGTGCCAGCAGCTCACTAACTAGCACAGATACGCAGTATTTT
>.|TRBJ2-5|.|TRBV7-3
CASSLWGPLEYGRETQYF
TGTGCCAGCAGCTTATGGGGACCTCTAGAGTACGGGAGAGAGACCCAGTACTTC
>.|TRBJ1-5|once|TRBV23-1
CASSHLPQDPNQPQHF
TGCGCCAGCAGTCATCTACCCCAGGATCCCAATCAGCCCCAGCATTTT
>.|TRBJ1-1|.|TRBV5-6
CASSLRGRAFF
TGTGCCAGCAGCTTGAGGGGGAGGGCTTTCTTT
>.|TRBJ2-7|.|TRBV7-3
CASSPDQRQKQYF
TGTGCCAGCAGCCCGGACCAAAGACAGAAGCAGTACTTC
>.|TRBJ2-5|.|TRBV2
CASSPGVRETQYF
TGTGCCAGCAGCCCTGGAGTCCGGGAGACCCAGTACTTC
>.|TRBJ2-1|.|TRBV27
CASSLMGSKQFF
TGTGCCAGCAGTTTAATGGGGTCTAAGCAGTTCTTC
>.|TRBJ1-2|few|TRBV2
CASSESGVNGYTF
TGTGCCAGCAGTGAATCAGGGGTGAATGGCTACACCTTC
>.|TRBJ1-2|.|TRBV2
CASRLLGGGYTF
TGTGCCAGCAGATTATTAGGTGGTGGCTACACCTTC
>.|TRBJ1-1|.|TRBV6-5
CASSYRDNTEAFF
TGTGCCAGCAGTTACCGGGACAACACTGAAGCTTTCTTT
>.|TRBJ1-2|.|TRBV6-5
CASSSPQGGVYGYTF
TGTGCCAGCAGTTCACCCCAGGGAGGGGTTTATGGCTACACCTTC
>.|TRBJ1-2|.|TRBV7-2
CASSLTYDGNYGYTF
TGTGCCAGCAGCTTAACCTACGACGGAAACTATGGCTACACCTTC
>TRBD1|TRBJ1-4|.|TRBV6-5
CASAGTGNEKLFF
TGTGCCAGCGCCGGGACAGGGAATGAAAAACTGTTTTTT
>.|TRBJ2-4|.|TRBV19
CASTLLPGTASGGNIQYF
TGTGCCAGTACCCTCCTCCCCGGGACTGCCTCTGGTGGAAACATTCAGTACTTC
>.|TRBJ1-4|.|TRBV6-5
CASSYSVQQVNEKLFF
TGTGCCAGCAGTTACTCGGTACAACAGGTTAATGAAAAACTGTTTTTT
>.|TRBJ2-7|.|TRBV4-3
CASSQEGVGYEQYF
TGCGCCAGCAGCCAAGAAGGTGTCGGCTACGAGCAGTACTTC
>.|TRBJ1-1|.|TRBV5-6
CASSQYGNTEAFF
TGTGCCAGCAGCCAATACGGGAACACTGAAGCTTTCTTT
>.|TRBJ1-6|.|TRBV5-1
CASRVGNDNSPLHF
TGCGCCAGCAGAGTCGGGAATGATAATTCACCCCTCCACTTT
>TRBD2|TRBJ2-1|.|TRBV27
CASSLGTSGGNEQFF
TGTGCCAGCAGTCTAGGGACTAGCGGGGGGAATGAGCAGTTCTTC
>TRBD1|TRBJ2-1|.|TRBV4-3
CASSQASTGVNEQFF
TGCGCCAGCAGCCAAGCTTCGACAGGGGTAAATGAGCAGTTCTTC
>.|TRBJ2-1|.|TRBV5-1
CASSLSFFLGSNEQFF
TGCGCCAGCAGCTTGTCTTTTTTTTTGGGTAGCAATGAGCAGTTCTTC
>.|TRBJ1-1|.|TRBV20-1
CSARASFEAFF
TGCAGTGCTAGAGCGAGTTTTGAAGCTTTCTTT
>.|TRBJ1-2|.|TRBV25-1
CASSERYGYTF
TGTGCCAGCAGTGAACGGTATGGCTACACCTTC
>TRBD1|TRBJ1-6|.|TRBV11-1
CASSITGAASPLHF
TGTGCCAGCAGCATTACAGGGGCCGCTTCACCCCTCCACTTT
>.|TRBJ2-2|.|TRBV6-1
CASSSRDPGPGELFF
TGTGCCAGCAGCTCCCGGGACCCCGGCCCGGGGGAGCTGTTTTTT
>.|TRBJ1-5|.|TRBV4-3
CASSQDGSGNQPQHF
TGCGCCAGCAGCCAAGATGGGAGTGGCAATCAGCCCCAGCATTTT
>.|TRBJ1-2|.|TRBV7-2
CASSLNRNYGYTF
TGTGCCAGCAGCCTGAACAGGAACTATGGCTACACCTTC
>.|TRBJ1-1|.|TRBV18
CASSPSRAETEAFF
TGTGCCAGCTCCCCCTCCCGGGCCGAGACTGAAGCTTTCTTT
>.|TRBJ2-2|.|TRBV11-3
CASRRRGTGELFF
TGTGCCAGCAGGAGGAGGGGCACCGGGGAGCTGTTTTTT
>.|TRBJ2-2|.|TRBV25-1
CASRGEGGTGELFF
TGTGCCAGCAGGGGTGAGGGAGGCACCGGGGAGCTGTTTTTT
>TRBD2|TRBJ2-1|.|TRBV30
CAWSRGGASYNEQFF
TGTGCCTGGAGCCGCGGGGGTGCCTCCTACAATGAGCAGTTCTTC
>TRBD2|TRBJ2-5|.|TRBV5-6
CASSWGGVETQYF
TGTGCCAGCAGCTGGGGGGGGGTCGAGACCCAGTACTTC
>TRBD1|TRBJ1-3|.|TRBV6-6
CASSYQGVAGNTIYF
TGTGCCAGCAGTTATCAGGGGGTGGCGGGAAACACCATATATTTT
>TRBD1|TRBJ2-2|.|TRBV6-1
CASSDPTGSNTGELFF
TGTGCCAGCAGTGATCCGACAGGGTCGAACACCGGGGAGCTGTTTTTT
>.|TRBJ2-3|.|TRBV6-4
CASSVSREEVYTDTQYF
TGTGCCAGCAGTGTATCCAGGGAGGAAGTATACACAGATACGCAGTATTTT